This T cell receptor (beta chain) was captured in a study of CD8+ T cells in alopecia areata. For the study at large: People stayed on tofacitinib for 6 to 18 months, then stopped the drug for 6 months. General study points: Normal scalp showed lower clonality than lesional scalp, especially alopecia totalis/universalis.

RNA, once extracted, was reverse transcribed into cDNA for use as the sequencing template. TCRdb keeps only in-frame clones here, not all; method: immunoSEQ multiplex PCR. The repertoire consists of roughly 200,000 clones, with over 55% occurring once and the leading ten covering 1.5% to 2%. Between the trimmed V and J ends, which lost 2 bases and 8 bases, there was a span of 11 bases. This CDR3 comprises 12 residues. Per the germline V gene, CDR1 is SGHDT and CDR2 is YYEEEE. This clone has more than one count but fewer than ten. Its antigen is as yet unknown. V gene TRBV5-6 combines with J gene TRBJ2-7; D not resolved. The specimen was CD4+ T cells sorted from blood, collected at week 0. This receptor was obtained from a human donor with alopecia areata. The CDR3 here is CASSFKSAKQYF. CDR3 in DNA: TGTGCCAGCAGCTTCAAATCCGCCAAGCAGTACTTC.